This T cell receptor (beta chain) was sequenced during a study of blood T cells in healthy people across ages. General study results and limits: Donors of long life had a larger count of naive CD4+ cells and greater diversity than aged donors. Naive T cell percentage showed a strong correlation with TCR beta diversity.

The CDR3 contains 18 residues. The junction had 18 bases not matched to a gene; V was cut back by 7 bases and J by 2 bases. Germline V gene data show CDR1 as SGDLS and CDR2 as YYNGEE. This clonotype was counted a few times. As yet, its antigen is unknown. A J-beta primer mix and a sample-barcoded 5' primer were used in a second PCR of roughly 7 to 12 cycles. A single record per CDR3 protein comes from TCRdb applying MiXCR to the 5' RACE reads. The sample gives 1.5 million to 2 million distinct CDR3 sequences, roughly 32% of which show up once; around 11% is in the top ten. This clonotype was sampled from a woman in her 30s in good health. Material: blood. The rearrangement joins TRBV9 to TRBJ2-1; 7 bases fit TRBD2. CDR3: CASGDPRGREIPYNEQFF. In DNA form, the CDR3 reads TGTGCCAGCGGCGATCCGAGAGGGCGGGAGATCCCCTACAATGAGCAGTTCTTC.